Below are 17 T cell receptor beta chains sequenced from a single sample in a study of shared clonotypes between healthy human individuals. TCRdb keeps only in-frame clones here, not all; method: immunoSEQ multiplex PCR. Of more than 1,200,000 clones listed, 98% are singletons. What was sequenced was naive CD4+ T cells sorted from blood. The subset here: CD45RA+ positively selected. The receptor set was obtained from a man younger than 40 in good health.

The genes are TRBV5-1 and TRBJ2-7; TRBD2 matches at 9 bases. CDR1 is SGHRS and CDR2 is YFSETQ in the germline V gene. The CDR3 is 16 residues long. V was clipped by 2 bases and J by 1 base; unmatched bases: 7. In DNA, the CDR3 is TGCGCCAGCAGCTTCCTGAGCGGGAGGTCTTCCTACGAGCAGTACTTC. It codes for CASSFLSGRSSYEQYF.

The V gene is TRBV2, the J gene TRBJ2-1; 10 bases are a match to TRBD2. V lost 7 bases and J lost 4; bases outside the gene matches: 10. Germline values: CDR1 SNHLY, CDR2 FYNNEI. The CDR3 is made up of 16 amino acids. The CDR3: CASMSSGSGGYNEQFF. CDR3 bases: TGTGCCAGCATGTCTAGCGGGAGCGGTGGATACAATGAGCAGTTCTTC.

The CDR3 region is CASTEFISGANVLTF. CDR3 DNA: TGTGCCAGCACCGAATTCATCTCTGGGGCCAACGTCCTGACTTTC. The J gene is TRBJ2-6, the V gene TRBV2; D is ambiguous. The germline V gene has CDR1 SNHLY and CDR2 FYNNEI. This CDR3 region has 15 residues. Trimming took 7 bases from V and 0 from J, leaving 10 bases between them.

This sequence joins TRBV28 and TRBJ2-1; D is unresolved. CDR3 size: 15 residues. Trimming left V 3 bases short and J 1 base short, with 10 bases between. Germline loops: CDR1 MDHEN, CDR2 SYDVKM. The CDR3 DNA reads TGTGCCAGCAGTTTTCGGGTCCATTCCTACAATGAGCAGTTCTTC. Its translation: CASSFRVHSYNEQFF.

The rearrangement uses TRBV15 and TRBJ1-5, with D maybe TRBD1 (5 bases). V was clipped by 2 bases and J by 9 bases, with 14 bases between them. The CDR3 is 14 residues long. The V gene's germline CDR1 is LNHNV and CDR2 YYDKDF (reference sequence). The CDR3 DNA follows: TGTGCCACCAGCAGATCTGGGGGGGGAGGGCCCCAGCATTTT. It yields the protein CATSRSGGGGPQHF. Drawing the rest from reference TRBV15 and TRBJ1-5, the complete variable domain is DAMVIQNPRYQVTQFGKPVTLSCSQTLNHNVMYWYQQKSSQAPKLLFHYYDKDFNNEADTPDNFQSRRPNTSFCFLDIRSPGLGDTAMYLCATSRSGGGGPQHFGDGTRLSIL.

CDR3 sequence (DNA): TGTGCCAGCAGTTTATCCGCCCGGGGCCATTACTTC. It specifies CASSLSARGHYF. The chain joins TRBV28 to TRBJ2-7; D may match TRBD1 or TRBD2 (5 bases each). This CDR3 is 12 amino acids long. CDR1 is MDHEN, CDR2 SYDVKM, per germline. V was trimmed by 1 base and J by 13 bases, leaving 14 bases between them.

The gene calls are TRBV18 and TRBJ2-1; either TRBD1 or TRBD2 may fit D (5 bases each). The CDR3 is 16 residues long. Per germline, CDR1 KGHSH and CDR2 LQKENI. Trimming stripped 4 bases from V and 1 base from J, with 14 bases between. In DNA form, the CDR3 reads TGTGCCAGCTCACTAGAGGGCTGGGGGTCCTACAATGAGCAGTTCTTC. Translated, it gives CASSLEGWGSYNEQFF.

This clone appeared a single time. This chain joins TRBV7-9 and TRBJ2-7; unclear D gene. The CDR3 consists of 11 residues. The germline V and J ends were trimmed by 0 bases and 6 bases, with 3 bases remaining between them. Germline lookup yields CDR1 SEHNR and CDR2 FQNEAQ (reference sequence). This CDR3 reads CASSLAIEQYF. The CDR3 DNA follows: TGTGCCAGCAGCTTAGCGATCGAGCAGTACTTC. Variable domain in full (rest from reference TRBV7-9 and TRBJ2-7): DTGVSQNPRHKITKRGQNVTFRCDPISEHNRLYWYRQTLGQGPEFLTYFQNEAQLEKSRLLSDRFSAERPKGSFSTLEIQRTEQGDSAMYLCASSLAIEQYFGPGTRLTVT.

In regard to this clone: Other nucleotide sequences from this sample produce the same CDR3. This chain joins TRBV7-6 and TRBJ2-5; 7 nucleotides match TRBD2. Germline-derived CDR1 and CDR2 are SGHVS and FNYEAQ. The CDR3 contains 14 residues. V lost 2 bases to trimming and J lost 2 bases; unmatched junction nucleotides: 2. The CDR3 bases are TGTGCCAGCAGCTTAACGGGAGGACAAGAGACCCAGTACTTC. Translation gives CASSLTGGQETQYF.

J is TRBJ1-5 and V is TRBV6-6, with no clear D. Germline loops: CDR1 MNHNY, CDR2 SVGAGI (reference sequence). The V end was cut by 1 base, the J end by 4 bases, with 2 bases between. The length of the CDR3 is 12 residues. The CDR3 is CASSYFNQPQHF. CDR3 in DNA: TGTGCCAGCAGTTACTTTAATCAGCCCCAGCATTTT.

The CDR3 sequence: CASSDPGGREKLFF. The CDR3 nucleotides are TGTGCCAGCAGTGACCCAGGGGGAAGAGAAAAACTGTTTTTT. This chain connects TRBV2 to TRBJ1-4; 7 positions agree with TRBD1. CDR1 is SNHLY, CDR2 FYNNEI, per germline. The ends lost 3 bases at V and 8 bases at J; junction bases unmatched: 6. CDR3 length: 14 residues.

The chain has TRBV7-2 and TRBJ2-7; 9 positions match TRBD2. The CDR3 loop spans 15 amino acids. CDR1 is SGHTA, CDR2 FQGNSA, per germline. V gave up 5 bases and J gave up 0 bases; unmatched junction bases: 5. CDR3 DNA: TGTGCCAGCAGCGGTAGCGGGAGCCCCTCCTACGAGCAGTACTTC. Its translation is CASSGSGSPSYEQYF.

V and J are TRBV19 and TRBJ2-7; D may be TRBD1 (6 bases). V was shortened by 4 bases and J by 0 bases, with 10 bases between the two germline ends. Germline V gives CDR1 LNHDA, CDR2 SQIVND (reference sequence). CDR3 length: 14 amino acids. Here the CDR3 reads CASSKQGRSYEQYF. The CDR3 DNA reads TGTGCCAGTAGTAAACAGGGACGCTCCTACGAGCAGTACTTC.

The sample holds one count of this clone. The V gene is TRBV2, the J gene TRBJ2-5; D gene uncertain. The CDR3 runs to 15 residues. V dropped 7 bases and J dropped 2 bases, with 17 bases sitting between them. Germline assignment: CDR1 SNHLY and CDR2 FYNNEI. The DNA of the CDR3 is TGTGCCAGCACCTTACTACGGACGAATCAAGAGACCCAGTACTTC. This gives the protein CASTLLRTNQETQYF.

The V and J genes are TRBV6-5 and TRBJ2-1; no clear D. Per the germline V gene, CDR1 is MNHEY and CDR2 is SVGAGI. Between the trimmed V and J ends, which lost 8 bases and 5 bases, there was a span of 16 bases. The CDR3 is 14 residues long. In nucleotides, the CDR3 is TGTGCCAGCTCAGTTGGGTTCTTTGACAATGAGCAGTTCTTC. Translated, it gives CASSVGFFDNEQFF.

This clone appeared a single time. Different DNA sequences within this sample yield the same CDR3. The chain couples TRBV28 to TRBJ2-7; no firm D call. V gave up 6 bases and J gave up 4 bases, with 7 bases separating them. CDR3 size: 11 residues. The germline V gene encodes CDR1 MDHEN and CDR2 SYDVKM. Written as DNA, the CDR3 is TGTGCCAGCAGAGCTGGGTACGAGCAGTACTTC. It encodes CASRAGYEQYF.

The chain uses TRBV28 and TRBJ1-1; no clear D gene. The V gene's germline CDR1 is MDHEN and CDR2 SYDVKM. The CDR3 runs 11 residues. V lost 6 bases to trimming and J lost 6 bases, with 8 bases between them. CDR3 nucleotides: TGTGCCAGCAGAATAGAGGCTGAAGCTTTCTTT. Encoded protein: CASRIEAEAFF.